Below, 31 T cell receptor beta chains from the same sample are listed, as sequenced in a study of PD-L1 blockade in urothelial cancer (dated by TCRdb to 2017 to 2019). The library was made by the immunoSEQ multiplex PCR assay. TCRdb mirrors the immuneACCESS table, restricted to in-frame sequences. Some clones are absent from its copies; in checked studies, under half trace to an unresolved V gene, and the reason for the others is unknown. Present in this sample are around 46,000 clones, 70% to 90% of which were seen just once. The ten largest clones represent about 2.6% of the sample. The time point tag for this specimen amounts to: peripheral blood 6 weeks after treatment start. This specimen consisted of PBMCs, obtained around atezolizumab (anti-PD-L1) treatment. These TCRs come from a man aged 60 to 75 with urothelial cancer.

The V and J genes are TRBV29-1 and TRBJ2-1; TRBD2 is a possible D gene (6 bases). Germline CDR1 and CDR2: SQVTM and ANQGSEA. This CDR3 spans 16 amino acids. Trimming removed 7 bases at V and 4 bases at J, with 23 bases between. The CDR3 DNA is TGCAGCGGTGGCCGGGGCGCGCCAGGAGGGTACAATGAGCAGTTCTTC. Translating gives CSGGRGAPGGYNEQFF.

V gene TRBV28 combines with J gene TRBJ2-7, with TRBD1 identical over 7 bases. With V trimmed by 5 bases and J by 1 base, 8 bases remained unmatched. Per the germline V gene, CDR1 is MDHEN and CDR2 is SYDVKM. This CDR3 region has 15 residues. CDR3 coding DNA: TGTGCCAGCAGTCCAGGGGGACGGTTGTCCTACGAGCAGTACTTC. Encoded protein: CASSPGGRLSYEQYF.

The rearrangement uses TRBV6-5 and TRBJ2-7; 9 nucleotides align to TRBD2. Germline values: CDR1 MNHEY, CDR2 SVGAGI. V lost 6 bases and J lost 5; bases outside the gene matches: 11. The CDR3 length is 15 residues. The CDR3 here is CASSPRTSVRDEQYF. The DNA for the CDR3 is TGTGCCAGCAGCCCGCGGACTAGCGTACGCGACGAGCAGTACTTC.

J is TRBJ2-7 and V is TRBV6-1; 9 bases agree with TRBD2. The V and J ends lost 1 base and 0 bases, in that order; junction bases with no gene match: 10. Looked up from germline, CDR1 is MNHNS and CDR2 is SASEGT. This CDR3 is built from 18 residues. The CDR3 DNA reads TGTGCCAGCAGTGAAGAGGTTAGCGGGGGCGTAAGCTCCTACGAGCAGTACTTC. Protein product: CASSEEVSGGVSSYEQYF.

CDR3 region: CASKGVEFTDTQYF. The CDR3 DNA is TGTGCCAGCAAAGGGGTGGAGTTCACAGATACGCAGTATTTT. The chain links TRBV2 to TRBJ2-3; tentatively, D is TRBD1 (5 bases). The CDR3 spans 14 residues. The germline V and J ends were trimmed by 7 bases and 2 bases, with 13 bases remaining between them. The germline V gene has CDR1 SNHLY and CDR2 FYNNEI.

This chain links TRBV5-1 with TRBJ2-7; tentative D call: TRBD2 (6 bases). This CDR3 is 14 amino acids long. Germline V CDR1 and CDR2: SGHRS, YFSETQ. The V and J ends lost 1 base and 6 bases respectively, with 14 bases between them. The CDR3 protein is CASSLPGSSVEQYF. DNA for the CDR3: TGCGCCAGCAGCTTGCCCGGGAGTAGTGTCGAGCAGTACTTC.

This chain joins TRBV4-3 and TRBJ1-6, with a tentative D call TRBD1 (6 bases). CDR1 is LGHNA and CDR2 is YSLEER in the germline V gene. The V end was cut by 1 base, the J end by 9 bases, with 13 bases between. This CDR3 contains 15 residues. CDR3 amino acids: CASSQGTVDTSPLHF. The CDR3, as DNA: TGCGCCAGCAGCCAAGGGACAGTAGACACTTCACCCCTCCACTTT.

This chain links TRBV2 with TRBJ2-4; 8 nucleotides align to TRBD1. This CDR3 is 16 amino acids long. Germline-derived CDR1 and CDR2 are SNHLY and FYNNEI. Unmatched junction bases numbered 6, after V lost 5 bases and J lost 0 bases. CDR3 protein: CASSNRDRLAKNIQYF. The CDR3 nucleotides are TGTGCCAGCAGTAACAGGGACAGGCTAGCCAAAAACATTCAGTACTTC.

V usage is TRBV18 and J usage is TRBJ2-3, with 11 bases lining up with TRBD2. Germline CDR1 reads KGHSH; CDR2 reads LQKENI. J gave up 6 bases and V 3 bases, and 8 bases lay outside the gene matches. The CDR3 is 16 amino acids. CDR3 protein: CASSPTLAGGWDTQYF. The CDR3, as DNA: TGTGCCAGCTCACCCACTCTAGCGGGAGGTTGGGATACGCAGTATTTT.

The chain's CDR3 is CASSSQGYEQYF. Here the CDR3 DNA reads TGTGCCAGCAGCTCACAGGGCTACGAGCAGTACTTC. The chain combines TRBV7-8 with TRBJ2-7; tentative D call: TRBD1 (6 bases). Trimming left V 4 bases short and J 3 bases short, with 7 bases between. Germline V CDR1 and CDR2: SGHVS, FQNEAQ. The CDR3 sequence is 12 residues long. The entire variable domain, with the rest obtained from reference TRBV7-8 and TRBJ2-7, is as follows: GAGVSQSPRYKVAKRGQDVALRCDPISGHVSLFWYQQALGQGPEFLTYFQNEAQLDKSGLPSDRFFAERPEGSVSTLKIQRTQQEDSAVYLCASSSQGYEQYFGPGTRLTVT.

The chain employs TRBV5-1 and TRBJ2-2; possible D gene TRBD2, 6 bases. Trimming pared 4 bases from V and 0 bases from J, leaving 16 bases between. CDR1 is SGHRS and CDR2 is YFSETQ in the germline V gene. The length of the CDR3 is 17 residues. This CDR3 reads CASSLTTGTSNTGELFF. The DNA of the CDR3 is TGCGCCAGCAGCCTGACCACCGGGACTTCGAACACCGGGGAGCTGTTTTTT.

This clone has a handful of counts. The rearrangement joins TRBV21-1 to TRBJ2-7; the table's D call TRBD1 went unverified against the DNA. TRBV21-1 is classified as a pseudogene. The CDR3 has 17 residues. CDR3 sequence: CASSPSPKGGQGYEQYF. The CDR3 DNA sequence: TGTGCCAGCAGCCCATCGCCTAAGGGGGGACAGGGATACGAGCAGTACTTC.

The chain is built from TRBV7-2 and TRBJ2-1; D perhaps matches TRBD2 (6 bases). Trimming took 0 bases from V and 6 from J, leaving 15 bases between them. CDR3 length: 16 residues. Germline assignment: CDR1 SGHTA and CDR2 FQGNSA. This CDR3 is CASSLAGVGGANEQFF. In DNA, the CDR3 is TGTGCCAGCAGCTTAGCGGGGGTTGGAGGGGCCAATGAGCAGTTCTTC.

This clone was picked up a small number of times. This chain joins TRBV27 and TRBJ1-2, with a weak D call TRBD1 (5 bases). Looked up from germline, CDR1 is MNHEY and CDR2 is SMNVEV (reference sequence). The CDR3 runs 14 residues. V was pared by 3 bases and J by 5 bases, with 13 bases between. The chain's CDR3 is CASSFVGEGYGYTF. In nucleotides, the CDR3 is TGTGCCAGCAGTTTTGTAGGGGAAGGATATGGCTACACCTTC.

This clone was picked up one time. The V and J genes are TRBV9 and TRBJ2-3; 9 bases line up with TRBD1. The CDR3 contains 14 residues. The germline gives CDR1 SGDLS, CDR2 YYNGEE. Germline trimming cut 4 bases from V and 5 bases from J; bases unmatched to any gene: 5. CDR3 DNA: TGTGCCAGCAGCACCACAGGGGGCCTAGATACGCAGTATTTT. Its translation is CASSTTGGLDTQYF.

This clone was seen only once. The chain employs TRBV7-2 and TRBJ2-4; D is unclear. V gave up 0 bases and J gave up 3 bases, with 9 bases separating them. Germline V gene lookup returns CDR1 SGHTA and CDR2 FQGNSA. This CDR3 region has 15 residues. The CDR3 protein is CASSLARSLKNIQYF. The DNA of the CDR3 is TGTGCCAGCAGCTTAGCGCGGTCCCTCAAAAACATTCAGTACTTC.

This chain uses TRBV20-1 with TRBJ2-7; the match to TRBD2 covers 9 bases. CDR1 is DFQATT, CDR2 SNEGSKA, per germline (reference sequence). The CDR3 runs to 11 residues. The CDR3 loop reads CSARDSSGIFV. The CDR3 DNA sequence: TGCAGTGCTAGAGATTCTAGCGGGATTTTCGTC.

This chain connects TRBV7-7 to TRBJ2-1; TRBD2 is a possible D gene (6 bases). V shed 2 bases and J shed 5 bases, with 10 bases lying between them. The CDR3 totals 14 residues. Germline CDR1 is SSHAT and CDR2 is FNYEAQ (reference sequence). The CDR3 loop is CASSLRTGDNEQFF. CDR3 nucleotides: TGTGCCAGCAGCTTAAGAACGGGAGACAATGAGCAGTTCTTC.

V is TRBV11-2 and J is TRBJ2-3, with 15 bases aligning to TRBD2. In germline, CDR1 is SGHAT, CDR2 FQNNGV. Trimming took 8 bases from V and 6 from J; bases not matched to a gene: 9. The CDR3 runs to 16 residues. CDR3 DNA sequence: TGTGCCAGCGGACTTGGACTAGCGGGGGGGCAGGATACGCAGTATTTT. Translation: CASGLGLAGGQDTQYF.

The CDR3 sequence: CATNSGTSGRPPPDTQYF. In DNA, the CDR3 is TGTGCCACCAATTCCGGGACTAGCGGGAGGCCACCCCCAGATACGCAGTATTTT. This chain connects TRBV10-3 to TRBJ2-3; 15 nucleotides agree with TRBD2. The V gene's germline CDR1 is ENHRY and CDR2 SYGVKD. This CDR3 region has 18 residues. V shed 10 bases and J 4 bases; nucleotides not matched to a gene: 15.

The CDR3 is CSVIGGGGTSGRLLNEQFF. The CDR3 nucleotides are TGCAGCGTAATCGGAGGGGGAGGGACTAGCGGGAGATTGCTCAATGAGCAGTTCTTC. The V gene is TRBV29-1, the J gene TRBJ2-1, with 14 nucleotides matching TRBD2. V lost 6 bases, J lost 6 bases, and 19 bases stayed unmatched. The CDR3 is 19 residues long. Germline assignment: CDR1 SQVTM and CDR2 ANQGSEA.

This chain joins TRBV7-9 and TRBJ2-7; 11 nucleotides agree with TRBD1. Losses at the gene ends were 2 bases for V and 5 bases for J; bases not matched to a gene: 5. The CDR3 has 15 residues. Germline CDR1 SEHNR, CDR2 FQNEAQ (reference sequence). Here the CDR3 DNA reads TGTGCCAGCAGCTTATTAGGGGACAGGGGGGACGAGCAGTACTTC. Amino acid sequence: CASSLLGDRGDEQYF.

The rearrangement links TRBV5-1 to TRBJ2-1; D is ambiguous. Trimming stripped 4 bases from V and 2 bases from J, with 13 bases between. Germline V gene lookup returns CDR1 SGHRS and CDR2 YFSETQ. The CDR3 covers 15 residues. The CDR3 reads CASSIGGSTYNEQFF. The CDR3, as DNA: TGCGCCAGCAGCATTGGCGGCAGCACCTACAATGAGCAGTTCTTC.

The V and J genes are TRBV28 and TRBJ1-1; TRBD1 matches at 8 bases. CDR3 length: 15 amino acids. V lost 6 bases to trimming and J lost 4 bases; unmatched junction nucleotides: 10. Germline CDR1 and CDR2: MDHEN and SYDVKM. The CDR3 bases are TGTGCCAGCAGCTCTCAGGGGGCCCCGGGCACTGAAGCTTTCTTT. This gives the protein CASSSQGAPGTEAFF. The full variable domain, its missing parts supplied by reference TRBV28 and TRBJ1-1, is DVKVTQSSRYLVKRTGEKVFLECVQDMDHENMFWYRQDPGLGLRLIYFSYDVKMKEKGDIPEGYSVSREKKERFSLILESASTNQTSMYLCASSSQGAPGTEAFFGQGTRLTVV.

The DNA of the CDR3 is TGCGCCAGCAGCCAAGATCGGAGCGGGGGGGCCGGAGAGCAGTACTTC. Amino acid sequence: CASSQDRSGGAGEQYF. V gene TRBV4-1 combines with J gene TRBJ2-7; 10 bases are shared with TRBD2. The CDR3 spans 16 residues. After removal of 0 bases from V and 7 bases from J, the junction contained 9 bases not matched to a gene. Germline CDR1 and CDR2: MGHRA and YSYEKL.

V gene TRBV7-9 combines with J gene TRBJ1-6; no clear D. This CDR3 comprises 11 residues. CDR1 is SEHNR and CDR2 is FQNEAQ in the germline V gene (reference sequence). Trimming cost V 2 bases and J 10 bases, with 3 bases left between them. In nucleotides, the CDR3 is TGTGCCAGCAGCTTACAATCACCCCTCCACTTT. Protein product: CASSLQSPLHF.

The CDR3 sequence is CASSTGVNEKLFF. As DNA, the CDR3 is TGCGCCAGCTCTACAGGGGTCAATGAAAAACTGTTTTTT. This rearrangement joins TRBV10-1 to TRBJ1-4; 7 bases fit TRBD1. This CDR3 is built from 13 residues. V lost 8 bases to trimming and J lost 5 bases; unmatched junction nucleotides: 5. Germline V CDR1 and CDR2: WNHNN, SYGVQD (reference sequence).

In DNA form, the CDR3 reads TGTGCCAGCAGCCCGGGACAGGGGGTATCACCCATATATTTT. As protein: CASSPGQGVSPIYF. The chain combines TRBV5-4 with TRBJ1-3, with 11 bases lining up with TRBD1. CDR1 and CDR2 from the germline V gene are SGHNT and YYREEE (reference sequence). This CDR3 has 14 amino acids. V lost 4 bases, J lost 11 bases, and 8 bases stayed unmatched.

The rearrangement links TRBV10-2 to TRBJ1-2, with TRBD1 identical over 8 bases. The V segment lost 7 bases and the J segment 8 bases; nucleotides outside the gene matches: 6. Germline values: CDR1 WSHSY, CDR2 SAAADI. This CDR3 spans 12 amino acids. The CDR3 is CASTLTGDGYTF. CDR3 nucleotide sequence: TGCGCCAGCACCCTGACAGGGGACGGCTACACCTTC.

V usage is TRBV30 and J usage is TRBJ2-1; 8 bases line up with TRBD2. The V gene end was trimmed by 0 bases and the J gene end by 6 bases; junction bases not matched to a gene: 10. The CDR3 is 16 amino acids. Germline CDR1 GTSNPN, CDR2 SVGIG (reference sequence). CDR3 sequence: CAWSVLRGGASNEQFF. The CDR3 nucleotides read TGTGCCTGGAGTGTACTTCGGGGGGGCGCTTCCAATGAGCAGTTCTTC.

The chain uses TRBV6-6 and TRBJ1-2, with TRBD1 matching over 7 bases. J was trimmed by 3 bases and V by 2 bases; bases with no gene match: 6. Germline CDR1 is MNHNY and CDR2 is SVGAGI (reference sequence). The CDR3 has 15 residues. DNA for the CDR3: TGTGCCAGCAGTTACGGTGGAGGGGGCGACTATGGCTACACCTTC. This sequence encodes CASSYGGGGDYGYTF.